This TCR beta chain was sequenced during a study of Ad26.COV2.S vaccination and SARS-CoV-2 variants. Study observations and caveats: The TCR breadth and depth analyses may have produced an underestimate of total T cell responses.

On this clone: Its antigen is unknown.

Treatment defined: around 19 received Ad26.COV2.S at low or high dose, single or two shots; roughly five received placebo; per-sample allocation not given. Repertoires come from day 63 after the first vaccine or placebo injection. Generated by immunoSEQ multiplex PCR, the TCRdb table keeps only in-frame clones and is missing some. This table has 300,000 to 350,000 clones, roughly 90% appearing once. Germline V gives CDR1 MNHNY, CDR2 SVGAGI (reference sequence). Trimming cost V 2 bases and J 2 bases, with 7 bases left between them. The CDR3 is 13 amino acids. This sequence was found in a person between 18 and 65 years old who received the Ad26.COV2.S COVID-19 vaccine or a placebo. The source was peripheral blood, collected in a trial of Ad26.COV2.S vaccine versus placebo. The J gene is TRBJ2-7, the V gene TRBV6-6; D is unresolved. This CDR3 is CASSYRGTYEQYF. CDR3 nucleotide sequence: TGTGCCAGCAGTTACCGAGGTACCTACGAGCAGTACTTC.